One sample yielded the 11 T cell receptor beta chains listed below, sequenced in a study of blood T cells in healthy people across ages. For the second PCR, which ran for about 6 to 11 cycles, a sample-barcoded 5' primer and a J-beta primer mix were used. TCRdb re-analysed the 5' RACE reads in MiXCR, keeping a single row per CDR3 protein. Of hundreds of thousands of distinct CDR3 sequences listed, more than 45% are singletons. Sequencing was performed on blood. The source is a man between 25 and 39 years old in good health.

The V gene is TRBV4-1, the J gene TRBJ2-4; 9 bases line up with TRBD2. Per germline, CDR1 MGHRA and CDR2 YSYEKL. The CDR3 runs 21 residues. V was pared by 1 base and J by 3 bases, with 19 bases of the junction left unmatched. CDR3 loop: CASSQGLRGGGAGFVKNIQYF. The CDR3 nucleotides are TGCGCCAGCAGCCAAGGCCTACGTGGCGGGGGGGCCGGGTTCGTCAAAAACATTCAGTACTTC.

V is TRBV12-3 or TRBV12-4 and J is TRBJ1-2; 7 nucleotides agree with TRBD1. CDR3 length: 14 residues. V was pared by 3 bases and J by 6 bases, with 7 bases of the junction left unmatched. The CDR3 reads CASSFSQRGHGYTF. The CDR3 nucleotides are TGTGCCAGCAGTTTTTCGCAGAGGGGGCATGGCTACACCTTC.

With respect to this clonotype: A much larger clone is a single base away; this may be a read error. The chain has TRBV6-5 and TRBJ2-7, with no clear D. Trimming left V 4 bases short and J 7 bases short, with 8 bases between. This CDR3 is 11 amino acids long. Germline lookup yields CDR1 MNHEY and CDR2 SVGAGI. CDR3 DNA sequence: TGTGCCAGCAGTTGGTACAATGAGCAGTACTTC. Translating it yields CASSWYNEQYF.

This clonotype was recorded only once. This sequence joins TRBV20-1 and TRBJ1-5; D ambiguous. The germline V gene encodes CDR1 DFQATT and CDR2 SNEGSKA (reference sequence). With 3 bases removed from V and 6 bases from J, the gap between germline ends came to 12 bases. The CDR3 consists of 13 residues. CDR3 in amino acids: CSARVGPGQPQHF. The CDR3, as DNA: TGCAGTGCTAGGGTAGGACCGGGTCAGCCCCAGCATTTT.

The genes are TRBV4-1 and TRBJ2-1; either TRBD1 or TRBD2 may fit D (5 bases each). The germline V gene has CDR1 MGHRA and CDR2 YSYEKL. The CDR3 has 13 amino acids. With 0 bases removed from V and 12 bases from J, the gap between germline ends came to 12 bases. The CDR3 region has the DNA TGCGCCAGCAGCCAAGAGGTGGGACCGTGGCAGTTCTTC. Its protein is CASSQEVGPWQFF.

This clonotype was detected only once. This chain joins TRBV6-1 and TRBJ2-5, with 9 bases matching TRBD2. CDR1 is MNHNS and CDR2 is SASEGT in the germline V gene. The CDR3 sequence is 17 residues long. Unmatched junction bases numbered 20, after V lost 4 bases and J lost 11 bases. The CDR3 is CASSVRRGGTVLNEQYF. CDR3 nucleotides: TGTGCCAGCAGTGTGAGGCGGGGGGGCACTGTTCTCAATGAGCAGTACTTC.

The V and J genes are TRBV9 and TRBJ1-2; 8 positions match TRBD1. The CDR3 is made up of 12 amino acids. CDR1 is SGDLS and CDR2 is YYNGEE in the germline V gene. V lost 9 bases, J lost 7 bases, and 8 bases stayed unmatched. In nucleotides, the CDR3 is TGTGCCACGAGACAGGGGCTCGGTGGCTACACCTTC. Its protein product is CATRQGLGGYTF.

Concerning this clonotype: The junction differs from germline at one of its ends, possibly a read error. The chain links TRBV20-1 to TRBJ2-1; D gene ambiguous. Germline CDR1 and CDR2: DFQATT and SNEGSKA (reference sequence). The CDR3 sequence is 16 residues long. The CDR3 DNA is TGCAGTGCTAGCCGCACCAATATCTGGGTACGCAATGTGCAGTTCTTC. Its protein product is CSASRTNIWVRNVQFF.

CDR3 sequence: CSAISGRAEFF. The DNA for the CDR3 is TGCAGTGCTATTAGCGGGAGGGCCGAGTTCTTC. The chain joins TRBV20-1 to TRBJ2-1, with TRBD2 identical over 11 bases. The CDR3 has 11 residues. V lost 4 bases to trimming and J lost 14 bases; unmatched junction nucleotides: 4. Germline V gene data show CDR1 as DFQATT and CDR2 as SNEGSKA (reference sequence).

This clonotype was seen only a few times. J is TRBJ2-3 and V is TRBV7-2; 8 bases are shared with TRBD2. V gave up 4 bases and J gave up 2 bases; unmatched junction bases: 8. This CDR3 is built from 16 residues. CDR1 and CDR2 (germline): SGHTA, FQGNSA. The chain's CDR3 is CASSSFSGKSTDTQYF. The CDR3 coding sequence is TGTGCCAGCAGCTCTTTTAGCGGGAAGTCCACAGATACGCAGTATTTT.

The chain links TRBV6-1 to TRBJ2-4; 9 nucleotides agree with TRBD2. Looked up from germline, CDR1 is MNHNS and CDR2 is SASEGT. The CDR3 is 16 amino acids. V was pared by 0 bases and J by 13 bases, with 13 bases of the junction left unmatched. The CDR3 loop is CASSEALGLAPTIQYF. The DNA for the CDR3 is TGTGCCAGCAGTGAAGCTTTAGGACTAGCGCCAACCATACAGTACTTC.